One sample yielded the 14 T cell receptor beta chains listed below, sequenced in a study of T cell clonality in common variable immunodeficiency. The method was immunoSEQ multiplex PCR; TCRdb's version includes in-frame clones alone and lacks a portion of them. The sample contains roughly 70,000 clones, none of them singletons. Input material: peripheral blood mononuclear cells. The source is a person between 18 and 75 years old in good health.

The table lists this clone with many counts. With the read ending 3 residues before the CDR3 end, the germline J gene is used to fill in that end. V and J are TRBV18 and TRBJ1-2, with D unresolved. The CDR3 spans 15 residues. With 2 bases removed from V and 7 bases from J, the gap between germline ends came to 17 bases. Germline V gene sequence: CDR1 KGHSH, CDR2 LQKENI. The DNA read from the CDR3 is TGTGCCAGCTCACCATATCGCGGGATCCAAACTGGC. Translation: CASSPYRGIQTG. The full CDR3 protein is CASSPYRGIQTGYTF.

This clone was recorded at least ten times. The sequence runs out 3 residues before the end of the CDR3; the remainder is reconstructed from the germline J gene. The V call is TRBV18, the J call TRBJ2-7; a weak D match, TRBD2 (5 bases). Germline V gene lookup returns CDR1 KGHSH and CDR2 LQKENI. The CDR3 sequence is 16 residues long. The V end was cut by 0 bases, the J end by 0 bases, with 12 bases between. The CDR3 protein is CASSPPGSGISYEQYF. The part of the CDR3 DNA that was read is TGTGCCAGCTCACCACCTGGATCGGGGATCTCCTACGAG.

This clone was seen many times. Sequencing ends 3 residues short of the CDR3 end; the germline J gene provides the rest. The chain links TRBV19 to TRBJ2-2, with 8 bases identical to TRBD2. The V segment lost 4 bases and the J segment 4 bases; nucleotides outside the gene matches: 5. There are 15 residues in the CDR3. The germline gives CDR1 LNHDA, CDR2 SQIVND (reference sequence). The chain's CDR3 is CASSSSGGPTGELFF. The part of the CDR3 DNA that was read is TGTGCCAGTAGTAGCAGCGGGGGCCCCACCGGGGAG. Filled out from reference TRBV19 and TRBJ2-2, the complete variable domain reads DGGITQSPKYLFRKEGQNVTLSCEQNLNHDAMYWYRQDPGQGLRLIYYSQIVNDFQKGDIAEGYSVSREKKESFPLTVTSAQKNPTAFYLCASSSSGGPTGELFFGEGSRLTVL.

This clone was counted many times. CDR3 DNA, as far as it was read: TGTGCCTCCCCGGCGGCTCCGAACTATGGC. Residues: CASPAAPNYG. In full, the CDR3 reads CASPAAPNYGYTF. This chain connects TRBV30 to TRBJ1-2; no definite D call. Read coverage stops 3 residues before the CDR3 terminus; the germline J gene supplies the remainder. CDR3 length: 13 residues. The germline V gene encodes CDR1 GTSNPN and CDR2 SVGIG (reference sequence). Trimming removed 7 bases at V and 2 bases at J, with 14 bases between.

Many counts were recorded for this clone. Read coverage stops 3 residues before the CDR3 terminus; the germline J gene supplies the remainder. The chain is built from TRBV19 and TRBJ1-2; 9 bases line up with TRBD1. V shed 6 bases, J shed 4 bases, and the junction held 15 bases outside the gene matches. CDR1 LNHDA and CDR2 SQIVND come from the germline V gene (reference sequence). The CDR3 length is 17 residues. CDR3: CASRVIANRDRAYGYTF. CDR3 DNA, as far as it was read: TGTGCCAGTAGAGTCATCGCTAACCGGGACAGGGCCTATGGC.

In this sample, this clone turned up many times. Read coverage stops 3 residues before the CDR3 terminus; the germline J gene supplies the remainder. V is TRBV7-9 and J is TRBJ1-4; 8 nucleotides agree with TRBD1. The V gene's germline CDR1 is SEHNR and CDR2 FQNEAQ (reference sequence). The junction had 6 bases not matched to a gene; V was cut back by 2 bases and J by 10 bases. This CDR3 has 14 amino acids. The CDR3 protein is CASSLSGGAVKLFF. The covered CDR3 bases are TGTGCCAGCAGCTTATCAGGGGGCGCGGTAAAA.

This clone was recorded at least ten times. Sequencing ends 3 residues short of the CDR3 end; the germline J gene provides the rest. The chain recombines TRBV7-2 with TRBJ2-3, with a weak D call TRBD2 (6 bases). V lost 5 bases to trimming and J lost 0 bases, with 12 bases between them. This CDR3 has 15 residues. Germline V gives CDR1 SGHTA, CDR2 FQGNSA. The covered CDR3 bases are TGTGCCAGCAGCGGCACCGGGACTAGCACAGATACG. Translation gives CASSGTGTSTDT. The whole CDR3 is CASSGTGTSTDTQYF.

Ten or more counts support this clone. The CDR3 is cut off 3 residues early in the read; its end comes from the germline J gene. The chain links TRBV12-5 to TRBJ2-1; maybe TRBD1 (6 bases). Germline CDR1 and CDR2: LGHNT and FRNRAP. V was trimmed by 2 bases and J by 0 bases, leaving 17 bases between them. The CDR3 length is 18 residues. The CDR3 reads CASGLTTPGHSSYNEQFF. The DNA read from the CDR3 is TGTGCTAGTGGTTTGACCACTCCGGGACACAGCTCCTACAATGAG.

This clone was seen at least ten times. The CDR3 goes on 3 residues after the read ends, and that part is filled in from the germline J gene. V is TRBV7-3 and J is TRBJ1-4, with 7 bases lining up with TRBD1. This CDR3 has 16 residues. Germline V gene data show CDR1 as SGHTA and CDR2 as FQGTGA. J lost 4 bases, V lost 5 bases, and 10 bases had no gene match. CDR3 in amino acids: CASSPTGQDDNEKLFF. The CDR3 bases that were read are TGTGCCAGCAGCCCAACCGGACAGGACGATAATGAAAAA.

This clone was detected many times. The read ends 3 residues before the CDR3 terminus; that terminus is restored from the germline J gene. The chain recombines TRBV7-9 with TRBJ2-2, with TRBD2 matching over 9 bases. Trimming removed 5 bases from V and 0 bases from J; junction bases left unmatched: 1. This CDR3 spans 15 amino acids. Germline CDR1 SEHNR, CDR2 FQNEAQ (reference sequence). CDR3 region: CASSRGGANTGELFF. CDR3 DNA, as far as it was read: TGTGCCAGCAGCCGCGGGGGGGCGAACACCGGGGAG.

This clone was recorded at least ten times. The CDR3 extends 3 residues past the end of the read, so its final part is completed from the germline J gene. The chain joins TRBV6-4 to TRBJ2-1; D is undetermined. V was cut by 0 bases and J by 7 bases, with 7 bases left in between. The CDR3 consists of 13 residues. Per the germline V gene, CDR1 is MRHNA and CDR2 is SNTAGT. CDR3 sequence reads: CASSDSLGNEQFF. The sequenced CDR3 bases are TGTGCCAGCAGTGACTCGCTAGGTAATGAG.

This clone appeared many times. The missing CDR3 end, 3 residues past where the read stops, is filled in from the germline J gene. The chain combines TRBV6-2 or TRBV6-3 with TRBJ2-1, with 8 bases fitting TRBD2. From germline, CDR1 is MNHEY and CDR2 SVGEGT. The length of the CDR3 is 15 residues. The V segment lost 7 bases and the J segment 3 bases; nucleotides outside the gene matches: 8. The sequenced part of the CDR3 DNA is TGTGCCAGCACCTCTTTTGCGGGGGGCTACAATGAG. Encoded protein: CASTSFAGGYNE. The complete CDR3 sequence is CASTSFAGGYNEQFF.

Details on this clone: The missing CDR3 end, 3 residues past where the read stops, is filled in from the germline J gene. The V call is TRBV2, the J call TRBJ2-2; possibly TRBD2 for D (6 bases). Per the germline V gene, CDR1 is SNHLY and CDR2 is FYNNEI. The CDR3 consists of 14 residues. Trimming removed 8 bases from V and 4 bases from J, with 14 bases in between. The CDR3 bases that were read are TGTGCCAGCGGCCCCGGGACTTTCACCGGGGAG. Its translation: CASGPGTFTGE. The whole CDR3 reads CASGPGTFTGELFF.

This clone was seen ten or more times. The read ends 3 residues shy of where the CDR3 ends; the end is completed using the germline J gene. V is TRBV19 and J is TRBJ2-3, with 9 bases that match TRBD1. In germline, CDR1 is LNHDA, CDR2 SQIVND (reference sequence). The V gene end was trimmed by 7 bases and the J gene end by 3 bases; junction bases not matched to a gene: 8. The CDR3 has 15 residues. CDR3 DNA (partial): TGTGCCAGTAACCTGGGACAGGGACTGACAGATACG. It is translated as CASNLGQGLTDT. The whole CDR3 region reads CASNLGQGLTDTQYF.